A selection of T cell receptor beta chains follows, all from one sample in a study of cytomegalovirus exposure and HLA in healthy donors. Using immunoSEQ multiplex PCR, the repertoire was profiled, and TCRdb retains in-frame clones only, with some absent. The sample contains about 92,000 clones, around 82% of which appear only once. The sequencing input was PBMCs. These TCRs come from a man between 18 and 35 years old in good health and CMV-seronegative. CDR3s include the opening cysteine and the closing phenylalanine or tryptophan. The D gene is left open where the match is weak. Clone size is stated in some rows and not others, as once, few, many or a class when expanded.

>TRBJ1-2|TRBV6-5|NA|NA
CASTPGGGYGYTF
TGTGCCAGCACCCCTGGGGGCGGATATGGCTACACCTTC
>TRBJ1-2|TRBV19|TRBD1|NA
CASSKGTGGTNYGYTF
TGTGCCAGTAGTAAAGGGACAGGGGGCACTAACTATGGCTACACCTTC
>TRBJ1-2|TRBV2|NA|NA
CASSREAWGYTF
TGTGCCAGCAGTCGGGAGGCTTGGGGCTACACCTTC
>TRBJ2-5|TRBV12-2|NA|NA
CASRLLWGGREETQYF
TGTGCAAGTCGCTTACTATGGGGGGGGCGCGAGGAGACCCAGTACTTC
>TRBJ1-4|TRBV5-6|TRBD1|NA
CASSRGQNNEKLFF
TGTGCCAGCAGTCGGGGACAGAATAATGAAAAACTGTTTTTT
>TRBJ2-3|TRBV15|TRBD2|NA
CATSRGPSGVEGTQYF
TGTGCCACCAGCAGAGGACCTAGCGGCGTCGAGGGTACGCAGTATTTT
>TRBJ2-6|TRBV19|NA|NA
CASSMGSSGANVLTF
TGTGCCAGTAGTATGGGCAGCTCTGGGGCCAACGTCCTGACTTTC
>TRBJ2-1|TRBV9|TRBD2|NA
CASRPGEGGGNNEQFF
TGTGCCAGCAGACCAGGGGAAGGCGGGGGGAACAATGAGCAGTTCTTC
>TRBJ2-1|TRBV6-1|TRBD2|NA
CASSGLAGGNNEQFF
TGTGCCAGCAGTGGACTAGCGGGGGGGAACAATGAGCAGTTCTTC
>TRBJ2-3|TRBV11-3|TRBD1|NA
CASSLFGTGSTDTQYF
TGTGCCAGCAGCCTGTTCGGGACAGGGTCGACAGATACGCAGTATTTT
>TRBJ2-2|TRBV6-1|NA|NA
CAHRPGTNTGELFF
TGTGCCCACAGGCCGGGGACAAACACCGGGGAGCTGTTTTTT
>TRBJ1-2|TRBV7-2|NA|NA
CASTYLGVMGGYTF
TGTGCCAGCACCTACTTAGGGGTGATGGGTGGCTACACCTTC
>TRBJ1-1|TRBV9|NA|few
CASSVLPGRDTEAFF
TGTGCCAGCAGCGTACTCCCCGGCAGGGACACTGAAGCTTTCTTT
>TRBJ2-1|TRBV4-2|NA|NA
CASSQDPGVNNEQFF
TGTGCCAGCAGCCAAGATCCGGGGGTCAACAATGAGCAGTTCTTC
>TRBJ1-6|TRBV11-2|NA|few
CASSLQGAAGNSPLHF
TGTGCCAGCAGCTTACAAGGGGCCGCTGGGAATTCACCCCTCCACTTT
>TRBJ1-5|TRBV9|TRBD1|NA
CASSATGGNQPQHF
TGTGCCAGCAGCGCCACAGGGGGGAATCAGCCCCAGCATTTT
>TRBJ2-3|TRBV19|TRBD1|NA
CASSVRQGRDTQYF
TGTGCCAGTAGTGTAAGACAGGGAAGAGATACGCAGTATTTT
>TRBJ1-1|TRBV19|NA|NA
CASSEQGDTEAFF
TGTGCCAGTAGTGAACAGGGTGACACTGAAGCTTTCTTT
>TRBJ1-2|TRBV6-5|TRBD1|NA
CASSRQGRYGYTF
TGTGCCAGCAGTCGACAGGGACGGTATGGCTACACCTTC
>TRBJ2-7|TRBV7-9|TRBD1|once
CASSLRQGASHEQYF
TGTGCCAGCAGCTTACGACAGGGGGCGTCCCACGAGCAGTACTTC
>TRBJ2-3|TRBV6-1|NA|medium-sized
CASSDGAGDTDTQYF
TGTGCCAGCAGTGATGGGGCAGGGGACACAGATACGCAGTATTTT
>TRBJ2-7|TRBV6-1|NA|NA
CASRQGNSVNEQYF
TGTGCCAGCAGACAGGGAAATTCGGTCAACGAGCAGTACTTC
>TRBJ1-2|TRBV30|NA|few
CAWSVKTGGGLRGYTF
TGTGCCTGGAGTGTAAAGACCGGAGGAGGCCTCCGGGGCTACACCTTC
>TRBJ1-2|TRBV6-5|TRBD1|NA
CASSYSIQGANYGYTF
TGTGCCAGCAGTTACTCCATACAGGGGGCAAACTATGGCTACACCTTC
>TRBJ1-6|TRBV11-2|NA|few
CASSLDGAGFSYNSPLHF
TGTGCCAGCAGCTTAGATGGGGCAGGGTTCTCCTATAATTCACCCCTCCACTTT
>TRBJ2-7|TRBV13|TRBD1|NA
CASSTTLGQGIGEQYF
TGTGCCAGCAGCACCACCCTCGGACAGGGGATAGGGGAGCAGTACTTC
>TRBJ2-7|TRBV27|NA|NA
CASSLSLRDKQYF
TGTGCCAGCAGTTTATCCCTTCGGGACAAGCAGTACTTC
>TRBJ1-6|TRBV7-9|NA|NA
CASRSLRAGDSPLHF
TGTGCCAGCCGGTCTCTACGGGCAGGGGATTCACCCCTCCACTTT
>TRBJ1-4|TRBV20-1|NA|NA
CSASTPFQFF
TGCAGTGCCTCGACACCGTTCCAGTTTTTT
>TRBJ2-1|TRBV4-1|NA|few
CASSPGTTYNEQFF
TGCGCCAGCAGCCCCGGGACAACTTACAATGAGCAGTTCTTC
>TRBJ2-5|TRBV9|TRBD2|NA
CASSVTGGTQETQYF
TGTGCCAGCAGCGTTACGGGGGGGACCCAAGAGACCCAGTACTTC
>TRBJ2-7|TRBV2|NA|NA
CASTGSEPYEQYF
TGTGCCAGCACCGGGAGTGAACCCTACGAGCAGTACTTC